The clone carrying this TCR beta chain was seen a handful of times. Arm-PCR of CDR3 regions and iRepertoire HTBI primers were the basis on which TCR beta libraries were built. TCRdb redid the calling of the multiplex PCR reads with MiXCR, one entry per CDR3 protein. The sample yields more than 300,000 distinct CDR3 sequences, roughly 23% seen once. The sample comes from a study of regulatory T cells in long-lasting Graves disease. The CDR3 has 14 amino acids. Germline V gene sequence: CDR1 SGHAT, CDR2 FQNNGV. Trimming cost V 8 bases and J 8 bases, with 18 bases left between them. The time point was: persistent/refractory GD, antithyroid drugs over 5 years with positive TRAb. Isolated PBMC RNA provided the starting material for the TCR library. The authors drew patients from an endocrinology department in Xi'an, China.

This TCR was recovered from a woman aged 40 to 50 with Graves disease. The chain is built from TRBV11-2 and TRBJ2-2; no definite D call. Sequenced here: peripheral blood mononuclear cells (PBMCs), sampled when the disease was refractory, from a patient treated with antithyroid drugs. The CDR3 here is CASRSDTAKGELFF. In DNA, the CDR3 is TGTGCCAGCCGCTCAGACACTGCAAAGGGGGAGCTGTTTTTT.